Included here is one TCR beta chain sequence, with context. The record originates from a study of siplizumab effects on memory and regulatory T cells. Profiling relied on immunoSEQ multiplex PCR, and the TCRdb table lists in-frame clones only, not all of them. The sample has 95,000 to 100,000 clones; nearly 95% are singletons. Specimen: non-Treg CD4+ T cells sorted from blood. The receptor was isolated from a human donor in good health.

This CDR3 is CASSDRGLEVTGELFF. For the CDR3, the DNA is TGTGCCAGCAGTGATAGGGGTTTAGAAGTCACCGGGGAGCTGTTTTTT. This chain uses TRBV2 with TRBJ2-2, with TRBD1 as a possible D gene (5 bases). V lost 3 bases to trimming and J lost 4 bases, with 15 bases between them. Germline CDR1 and CDR2: SNHLY and FYNNEI. The length of the CDR3 is 16 residues.